Below, 31 T cell receptor beta chains from the same sample are listed, as sequenced in a study of beta chain features in type 1 diabetes. TCRB transcripts that were expressed got sequenced, as all of the isolated RNA had been reverse transcribed. Sequencing used immunoSEQ multiplex PCR; TCRdb keeps in-frame clones, though not all of them. Of around 350,000 clones listed, 10% to 15% are singletons. The source material was naive CD4+ T cells from blood. Source of these receptors: a man aged 18 to 29 in good health.

This clone was seen a handful of times. The V and J genes are TRBV12-5 and TRBJ2-1; 11 bases map to TRBD2. Trimming at V came to 6 bases and at J to 4 bases, leaving 5 bases not matched to a gene. This CDR3 contains 15 residues. Germline V lookup: CDR1 LGHNT, CDR2 FRNRAP. The CDR3 region is CASGTGTSGYNEQFF. DNA of the CDR3: TGTGCTAGTGGAACCGGGACTAGCGGATACAATGAGCAGTTCTTC.

J is TRBJ2-3 and V is TRBV4-1; 10 bases are shared with TRBD2. Looked up from germline, CDR1 is MGHRA and CDR2 is YSYEKL. V lost 0 bases, J lost 2 bases, and 8 bases stayed unmatched. The CDR3 extends over 18 amino acids. The CDR3 sequence: CASSQEFGSGGITDTQYF. As DNA, the CDR3 is TGCGCCAGCAGCCAAGAGTTCGGTAGCGGGGGGATCACAGATACGCAGTATTTT.

This clone was seen a handful of times. The chain employs TRBV5-1 and TRBJ2-7; 8 nucleotides line up with TRBD2. This CDR3 is 16 amino acids long. Trimming at V came to 1 base and at J to 2 bases, leaving 8 bases not matched to a gene. From germline, CDR1 is SGHRS and CDR2 YFSETQ. The CDR3 DNA reads as TGCGCCAGCAGCTTGAGTTCGGGACTAGGGACCTACGAGCAGTACTTC. Protein: CASSLSSGLGTYEQYF.

There are a few counts of this clone. This sequence joins TRBV7-9 and TRBJ2-7, with a weak D call TRBD1 (5 bases). Trimming took off 1 base at V and 5 bases at J, with 12 bases between the two ends. The CDR3 contains 14 residues. In germline, CDR1 is SEHNR, CDR2 FQNEAQ (reference sequence). The CDR3 DNA reads TGTGCCAGCAGCTTAGAGGGGTTCGGCGACGAGCAGTACTTC. Its protein is CASSLEGFGDEQYF.

The chain couples TRBV6-6 to TRBJ2-3; perhaps TRBD1 as D (5 bases). The CDR3 contains 12 residues. Germline V lookup: CDR1 MNHNY, CDR2 SVGAGI (reference sequence). V was trimmed by 10 bases and J by 5 bases, leaving 13 bases between them. CDR3 coding DNA: TGTGCCACAGAAGCAACAGGAGATACGCAGTATTTT. Amino acid sequence: CATEATGDTQYF.

This clone was picked up a small number of times. V and J are TRBV25-1 and TRBJ1-1; D uncertain. With 7 bases removed from V and 1 base from J, the gap between germline ends came to 13 bases. Germline loops: CDR1 MGHDK, CDR2 SYGVNS. The CDR3 consists of 14 residues. The CDR3 DNA sequence: TGTGCCAGCACCCCCTACGGGGAGAACACTGAAGCTTTCTTT. As protein: CASTPYGENTEAFF.

This clone showed up just a few times. This chain links TRBV5-1 with TRBJ2-1, with 9 bases lining up with TRBD2. The trim removed 0 bases at V and 4 bases at J, leaving 11 bases unmatched. Germline-derived CDR1 and CDR2 are SGHRS and YFSETQ. The CDR3 contains 18 residues. The CDR3 region is CASSLVSSGRTYYNEQFF. The CDR3 nucleotides read TGCGCCAGCAGCTTGGTTTCGAGCGGGAGGACGTATTACAATGAGCAGTTCTTC.

This clone was detected a few times. The CDR3 loop is CTSSQSQGYNEQFF. CDR3 nucleotide sequence: TGCACCAGCAGCCAATCGCAGGGATACAATGAGCAGTTCTTC. J is TRBJ2-1 and V is TRBV1; the D call in the table, TRBD1, was not verified against the DNA. TRBV1 is marked as a pseudogene. This CDR3 comprises 14 residues.

This clone was counted a few times. CDR3 region: CASSVTSGRGSYNEQFF. DNA of the CDR3: TGTGCCAGCAGCGTGACTAGCGGGAGGGGATCCTACAATGAGCAGTTCTTC. This chain joins TRBV9 and TRBJ2-1; the match to TRBD2 covers 14 bases. The ends lost 2 bases at V and 1 base at J; junction bases unmatched: 2. The CDR3 loop spans 17 amino acids. CDR1 is SGDLS and CDR2 is YYNGEE in the germline V gene.

This clone was observed a handful of times. The sample carries other DNA sequences with the same CDR3. This chain links TRBV28 with TRBJ2-7; 9 nucleotides align to TRBD1. Germline CDR1 is MDHEN and CDR2 is SYDVKM. There are 15 residues in the CDR3. The junction had 4 bases not matched to a gene; V was cut back by 0 bases and J by 4 bases. The CDR3 nucleotides are TGTGCCAGCAGTTTATGGGGACAGGGCACGTACGAGCAGTACTTC. This gives the protein CASSLWGQGTYEQYF.

This chain joins TRBV7-2 and TRBJ2-2; tentatively, D is TRBD2 (6 bases). The CDR3 sequence is 14 residues long. The V end lost 4 bases, the J end lost 6 bases, and 12 bases lay between the germline ends. The germline V gene has CDR1 SGHTA and CDR2 FQGNSA. Written as DNA, the CDR3 is TGTGCCAGCAGCTGGGGGGTTCGGTCCGGGGAGCTGTTTTTT. Amino acids: CASSWGVRSGELFF. The whole variable domain, filled in from reference TRBV7-2 and TRBJ2-2, reads GAGVSQSPSNKVTEKGKDVELRCDPISGHTALYWYRQSLGQGLEFLIYFQGNSAPDKSGLPSDRFSAERTGGSVSTLTIQRTQQEDSAVYLCASSWGVRSGELFFGEGSRLTVL.

The chain combines TRBV2 with TRBJ2-3; D is undetermined. There are 14 residues in the CDR3. The germline V gene has CDR1 SNHLY and CDR2 FYNNEI. V dropped 8 bases and J dropped 0 bases, with 12 bases sitting between them. The CDR3 nucleotides are TGTGCCAGCGGTACCCGCAGGAGCACAGATACGCAGTATTTT. Encoded protein: CASGTRRSTDTQYF.

The chain links TRBV29-1 to TRBJ1-2; no firm D call. Germline CDR1 and CDR2: SQVTM and ANQGSEA. This CDR3 spans 12 amino acids. The V end was cut by 4 bases, the J end by 10 bases, with 16 bases between. CDR3 sequence (DNA): TGCAGCGTTGTGAAGCCCCCCAATCACTACACCTTC. It codes for CSVVKPPNHYTF.

This clone was found a few times. The CDR3 nucleotides are TGTGCCGGACGACAGGGGGCGACCGGGGAGCTGTTTTTT. It codes for CAGRQGATGELFF. The gene calls are TRBV30 and TRBJ2-2; 10 bases fit TRBD1. With 8 bases clipped from V and 5 bases from J, the junction kept 5 bases outside the gene matches. The CDR3 is 13 residues long. Germline-derived CDR1 and CDR2 are GTSNPN and SVGIG (reference sequence).

This clone was observed a few times. Other DNA variants within this sample encode the same CDR3. The chain couples TRBV28 to TRBJ2-3; 7 nucleotides line up with TRBD2. Germline CDR1 MDHEN, CDR2 SYDVKM. The CDR3 extends over 14 amino acids. V lost 5 bases to trimming and J lost 3 bases; unmatched junction nucleotides: 5. The CDR3 protein is CASSLGGSTDTQYF. CDR3 nucleotide sequence: TGTGCCAGCAGTCTGGGAGGGTCGACAGATACGCAGTATTTT.

The chain combines TRBV10-3 with TRBJ1-5, with 7 bases matching TRBD1. The V and J ends lost 6 bases and 3 bases, in that order; junction bases with no gene match: 5. The CDR3 covers 14 residues. CDR1 is ENHRY, CDR2 SYGVKD, per germline. The CDR3 bases are TGTGCCATCAGCCCCGGGACAGACAATCAGCCCCAGCATTTT. This sequence encodes CAISPGTDNQPQHF.

The V and J genes are TRBV30 and TRBJ1-4, with TRBD1 identical over 8 bases. This CDR3 has 14 residues. Germline V gene data show CDR1 as GTSNPN and CDR2 as SVGIG (reference sequence). V gave up 3 bases and J gave up 6 bases; unmatched junction bases: 6. CDR3 nucleotides: TGTGCCTGGAGGGGACAGGCCCCCGATGAAAAACTGTTTTTT. Translation gives CAWRGQAPDEKLFF.

The chain links TRBV29-1 to TRBJ2-7; 7 bases map to TRBD2. CDR1 is SQVTM, CDR2 ANQGSEA, per germline. Trimming at V came to 5 bases and at J to 7 bases, leaving 8 bases not matched to a gene. This CDR3 region has 12 residues. CDR3 DNA sequence: TGCAGCGTTTCGGACTTCGGGGGGGAGCAGTACTTC. It translates to CSVSDFGGEQYF.

The CDR3 coding sequence is TGCGCCAGCAGCTTGGAGCGGGCTTCCTACGAGCAGTACTTC. Protein: CASSLERASYEQYF. V is TRBV5-1 and J is TRBJ2-7, with a weak D call TRBD2 (6 bases). V lost 0 bases and J lost 1, with 8 bases in between. This CDR3 contains 14 residues. From germline, CDR1 is SGHRS and CDR2 YFSETQ.

This clone was detected a few times. The rearrangement links TRBV11-1 to TRBJ2-7; 11 bases map to TRBD1. Per germline, CDR1 SGHAT and CDR2 FQDESV (reference sequence). J lost 7 bases, V lost 6 bases, and 5 bases had no gene match. CDR3 size: 13 residues. The CDR3, as DNA: TGTGCCAGCAGTCCGGACAGGGGGCAAGAGCAGTACTTC. This encodes CASSPDRGQEQYF.

The chain links TRBV5-1 to TRBJ1-1; the D gene is possibly TRBD1 (5 bases). Between the trimmed V and J ends, which lost 0 bases and 2 bases, there was a span of 14 bases. The CDR3 contains 16 residues. Per the germline V gene, CDR1 is SGHRS and CDR2 is YFSETQ. The CDR3 reads CASSLALRQRNTEAFF. The DNA of the CDR3 is TGCGCCAGCAGCTTGGCCCTTAGACAGCGAAACACTGAAGCTTTCTTT. Full variable domain (missing parts from reference TRBV5-1 and TRBJ1-1): KAGVTQTPRYLIKTRGQQVTLSCSPISGHRSVSWYQQTPGQGLQFLFEYFSETQRNKGNFPGRFSGRQFSNSRSEMNVSTLELGDSALYLCASSLALRQRNTEAFFGQGTRLTVV.

This chain joins TRBV27 and TRBJ2-7; the match to TRBD1 covers 7 bases. Trimming removed 4 bases from V and 5 bases from J; junction bases left unmatched: 14. Looked up from germline, CDR1 is MNHEY and CDR2 is SMNVEV (reference sequence). This CDR3 is 16 amino acids long. In nucleotides, the CDR3 is TGTGCCAGCAGTTCTGCCCTGACAGGGAAGTTCCACGAGCAGTACTTC. Translating it yields CASSSALTGKFHEQYF.

The DNA of the CDR3 is TGCGCCAGCAGCTTGACGGGGGACAGGCCGAACTATGGCTACACCTTC. It translates to CASSLTGDRPNYGYTF. This sequence joins TRBV5-1 and TRBJ1-2, with 8 bases lining up with TRBD1. Germline V gene sequence: CDR1 SGHRS, CDR2 YFSETQ. The CDR3 has 16 amino acids. V gave up 1 base and J gave up 2 bases; unmatched junction bases: 7. Looking up the rest from reference TRBV5-1 and TRBJ1-2 gives the full variable domain: KAGVTQTPRYLIKTRGQQVTLSCSPISGHRSVSWYQQTPGQGLQFLFEYFSETQRNKGNFPGRFSGRQFSNSRSEMNVSTLELGDSALYLCASSLTGDRPNYGYTFGSGTRLTVV.

This clone was seen a few times. The V call is TRBV28, the J call TRBJ1-6, with D possibly being TRBD1 (5 bases). Germline V lookup: CDR1 MDHEN, CDR2 SYDVKM. The CDR3 sequence is 14 residues long. V lost 5 bases to trimming and J lost 5 bases, with 10 bases between them. The CDR3 region has the DNA TGTGCCAGCAGTCCAGGGACTCATAATTCACCCCTCCACTTT. As protein: CASSPGTHNSPLHF.

The V gene is TRBV4-2, the J gene TRBJ2-1, with D hard to call. This CDR3 comprises 15 residues. Trimming removed 4 bases at V and 6 bases at J, with 16 bases between. Germline V CDR1 and CDR2: LGHNA, YNFKEQ. This chain's CDR3 is CASSPARIQINEQFF. In nucleotides, the CDR3 is TGTGCCAGCAGCCCTGCCAGAATCCAGATCAATGAGCAGTTCTTC.

The CDR3 loop reads CASSSGLQETQYF. The CDR3 DNA reads TGCGCCAGCAGCTCGGGACTGCAAGAGACCCAGTACTTC. The chain is built from TRBV4-3 and TRBJ2-5, with D maybe TRBD2 (6 bases). The CDR3 spans 13 residues. Trimming took off 5 bases at V and 2 bases at J, with 9 bases between the two ends. The germline gives CDR1 LGHNA, CDR2 YSLEER.

V gene TRBV7-8 combines with J gene TRBJ2-3; 9 bases match TRBD1. The CDR3 runs 17 residues. Unmatched junction bases numbered 14, after V lost 5 bases and J lost 5 bases. Germline loops: CDR1 SGHVS, CDR2 FQNEAQ. CDR3 nucleotides: TGTGCCAGCAGCGTAGAGGCCCGGACAGGGGTGGTAGATACGCAGTATTTT. Translating gives CASSVEARTGVVDTQYF.

This sequence joins TRBV27 and TRBJ1-1, with TRBD1 matching 7 bases. J was trimmed by 3 bases and V by 1 base; bases with no gene match: 5. Germline V lookup: CDR1 MNHEY, CDR2 SMNVEV (reference sequence). There are 15 residues in the CDR3. This CDR3 reads CASSLLGGLDTEAFF. The CDR3 coding sequence is TGTGCCAGCAGTTTATTAGGGGGCTTGGACACTGAAGCTTTCTTT.

The chain joins TRBV9 to TRBJ2-3; 9 nucleotides match TRBD1. Germline V gene lookup returns CDR1 SGDLS and CDR2 YYNGEE. The V and J ends lost 1 base and 4 bases, in that order; junction bases with no gene match: 10. CDR3 length: 17 amino acids. The CDR3 loop reads CASSVSVGQGTSDTQYF. CDR3 nucleotides: TGTGCCAGCAGCGTATCGGTAGGACAGGGGACGTCAGATACGCAGTATTTT.

This clone was seen more than once but under ten times. The chain recombines TRBV7-9 with TRBJ2-1; D is ambiguous. Germline CDR1 SEHNR, CDR2 FQNEAQ (reference sequence). Trimming removed 0 bases from V and 9 bases from J, with 12 bases in between. The CDR3 runs 14 residues. The CDR3: CASSLAGESREQFF. CDR3 sequence (DNA): TGTGCCAGCAGCTTAGCGGGCGAGAGTCGTGAGCAGTTCTTC.

This clone was counted only a few times. The chain employs TRBV18 and TRBJ2-7; no definite D call. The CDR3 sequence is 14 residues long. V dropped 5 bases and J dropped 1 base, with 12 bases sitting between them. Per germline, CDR1 KGHSH and CDR2 LQKENI. The CDR3 reads CASSSLQRSYEQYF. The CDR3 bases are TGTGCCAGCTCATCCCTTCAGCGTTCCTACGAGCAGTACTTC.